A selection of T cell receptor beta chains follows, all from one sample in a study of blood T cell repertoires in COVID-19. TCRdb's table, derived via immunoSEQ multiplex PCR, lists solely in-frame clones and lacks some. The data show 68,000 or so clones, 87% seen once. Sequencing input: peripheral blood. These receptors were collected from a man in his fifties or sixties with active COVID-19. The CDR3 runs from the conserved cysteine through the conserved F or W. The D gene is left open where the match is weak.

d_call,j_call,v_call,cdr3_aa,cdr3_nt
.,TRBJ2-5,TRBV2,CASSAQFAGRETQYF,TGTGCCAGCAGCGCCCAATTCGCGGGACGAGAGACCCAGTACTTC
TRBD1,TRBJ1-4,TRBV7-9,CASSSDRVNNEKLFF,TGTGCCAGCAGCTCTGACAGGGTGAATAATGAAAAACTGTTTTTT
.,TRBJ2-7,TRBV3-1/TRBV3-2,CASSQGDYEQYF,TGTGCCAGCAGCCAAGGAGACTACGAGCAGTACTTC
.,TRBJ2-1,TRBV7-2,CASLSGGGLNEQFF,TGTGCCAGCCTTTCGGGGGGCGGTCTCAATGAGCAGTTCTTC
TRBD1,TRBJ1-1,TRBV13,CASSVDRAEAFF,TGTGCCAGCAGCGTGGACAGGGCTGAGGCTTTCTTT
TRBD2,TRBJ2-3,TRBV6-1,CASSEWGLAGGSSTDTQYF,TGTGCCAGCAGTGAATGGGGACTAGCGGGAGGGTCTAGCACAGATACGCAGTATTTT
.,TRBJ2-3,TRBV28,CASTPWAGGTDTQYF,TGTGCCAGCACCCCATGGGCAGGGGGGACAGATACGCAGTATTTT
.,TRBJ1-1,TRBV6-6,CASVGAGRNTEAFF,TGTGCCAGCGTAGGGGCTGGCAGGAACACTGAAGCTTTCTTT
.,TRBJ1-1,TRBV28,CASSHPPSKTMNTEAFF,TGTGCCAGCAGCCACCCCCCCTCTAAAACCATGAACACTGAAGCTTTCTTT
.,TRBJ1-1,TRBV4-2,CASSQDSGSMNTEAFF,TGTGCCAGCAGCCAAGATTCAGGCAGTATGAACACTGAAGCTTTCTTT
.,TRBJ1-2,TRBV28,CASSPRGSRPSSYGYTF,TGTGCCAGCAGTCCTCGGGGTTCTAGGCCCTCCTCCTATGGCTACACCTTC
.,TRBJ1-6,TRBV6-5,CASSSTAGRVLHF,TGTGCCAGCAGCTCTACCGCCGGGAGGGTCCTCCACTTT
TRBD1,TRBJ2-4,TRBV27,CASSQPGTVNIQYF,TGTGCCAGCAGCCAACCCGGGACAGTGAACATTCAGTACTTC